Following are 22 T cell receptor beta chains from one sample sequenced in a study of T cells in Graves' hyperthyroidism and ophthalmopathy. TCR beta CDR3 sequences were amplified from RNA transcripts. First-round RT-PCR of the TCR CDR3 relied on the HTBI primer set. TCRdb reprocessed the multiplex PCR reads with MiXCR, giving one entry per CDR3 protein. The sample lists a few hundred thousand distinct CDR3 sequences, around 15% occurring once. The sequenced material came from blood. These receptors were taken from a woman in her thirties or forties with Graves' ophthalmopathy.

This clonotype occurred many times. The rearrangement links TRBV7-2 to TRBJ2-7; 8 bases fit TRBD2. The CDR3 is 15 residues long. V was pared by 1 base and J by 3 bases, with 5 bases of the junction left unmatched. From germline, CDR1 is SGHTA and CDR2 FQGNSA. In nucleotides, the CDR3 is TGTGCCAGCAGCTTAGGGACTAGCTCGAGCTACGAGCAGTACTTC. It encodes CASSLGTSSSYEQYF.

At least ten counts were recorded for this clonotype. V is TRBV28 and J is TRBJ2-6, with TRBD1 matching 10 bases. V shed 2 bases and J 0 bases; nucleotides not matched to a gene: 4. CDR1 is MDHEN, CDR2 SYDVKM, per germline. This CDR3 has 18 amino acids. The CDR3 DNA reads TGTGCCAGCAGTTTAATTGGGACAGGGGTCTCTGGGGCCAACGTCCTGACTTTC. It specifies CASSLIGTGVSGANVLTF.

Regarding this clonotype: Mismatch with germline at one junction end may stem from a read error. V and J are TRBV25-1 and TRBJ1-3; D remains unclear. The length of the CDR3 is 18 residues. Germline V gene sequence: CDR1 MGHDK, CDR2 SYGVNS. The CDR3 bases are TGTGCCAGCAGTGAATGGAGCCAGAATGAACGCTCTGGAAACACCCTATATTTT. Protein sequence: CASSEWSQNERSGNTLYF. Based on the CDR3 plus reference TRBV25-1 and TRBJ1-3, the full variable domain is EADIYQTPRYLVIGTGKKITLECSQTMGHDKMYWYQQDPGMELHLIHYSYGVNSTEKGDLSSESTVSRIRTEHFPLTLESARPSHTSQYLCASSEWSQNERSGNTLYFGEGSWLTVV.

About this clonotype: The junction departs from germline at one end; a sequencing error may be responsible. This chain connects TRBV6-2 or TRBV6-3 to TRBJ1-5; 12 nucleotides agree with TRBD1. Looked up from germline, CDR1 is MNHEY and CDR2 is SVGEGT. This CDR3 has 15 residues. CDR3 nucleotides: TGTGCCATCAGTGGGACAGGGGGCGTCAATCAGCCCCAGCATTTT. Translated: CAISGTGGVNQPQHF.

The sample holds many counts of this clonotype. The chain carries TRBV6-2 or TRBV6-3 and TRBJ1-5, with 7 bases aligning to TRBD1. The CDR3 consists of 16 residues. Germline CDR1 and CDR2: MNHEY and SVGEGT. Losses at the gene ends were 0 bases for V and 6 bases for J; bases not matched to a gene: 8. CDR3 in amino acids: CASSYSGRGTGQPQHF. As DNA, the CDR3 is TGTGCCAGCAGTTACTCCGGCAGGGGGACGGGTCAGCCCCAGCATTTT.

The chain uses TRBV27 and TRBJ1-4; D possibly corresponds to TRBD1 (5 bases). The CDR3 is 15 residues long. With 5 bases removed from V and 0 bases from J, the gap between germline ends came to 10 bases. CDR1 and CDR2 from the germline V gene are MNHEY and SMNVEV (reference sequence). The CDR3 DNA reads TGTGCCAGCAGTGACAGTATTGCAACTAATGAAAAACTGTTTTTT. It yields the protein CASSDSIATNEKLFF.

The CDR3 bases are TGTGCCACCTTTTCGGGAGGGTTCACAGATACGCAGTATTTT. Residues: CATFSGGFTDTQYF. The V call is TRBV2, the J call TRBJ2-3, with 8 nucleotides matching TRBD2. J lost 2 bases, V lost 10 bases, and 8 bases had no gene match. Per the germline V gene, CDR1 is SNHLY and CDR2 is FYNNEI. The CDR3 sequence is 14 residues long.

This clonotype was recorded at least ten times. The chain couples TRBV20-1 to TRBJ2-5; 7 nucleotides match TRBD1. V was pared by 8 bases and J by 4 bases, with 7 bases of the junction left unmatched. Germline-derived CDR1 and CDR2 are DFQATT and SNEGSKA (reference sequence). This CDR3 region has 12 residues. CDR3 coding DNA: TGCAGTACGGGACAGCTAGGAGAGACCCAGTACTTC. Residues: CSTGQLGETQYF.

Only a few counts were recorded for this clonotype. This rearrangement joins TRBV3-1 to TRBJ2-5; 8 nucleotides agree with TRBD2. This CDR3 is 17 amino acids long. Germline CDR1 and CDR2: LGHDT and YNNKEL (reference sequence). The J segment lost 5 bases and the V segment lost 0 bases, leaving 11 bases of the junction unmatched. Here the CDR3 reads CASSQDSSGRASETQYF. The CDR3 DNA sequence: TGTGCCAGCAGCCAAGATAGTTCCGGGAGGGCGTCGGAGACCCAGTACTTC.

This clonotype appeared many times. The gene calls are TRBV5-1 and TRBJ1-5, with D possibly matching TRBD1 (5 bases). Germline-derived CDR1 and CDR2 are SGHRS and YFSETQ. The CDR3 is 15 residues long. Between the trimmed V and J ends, which lost 4 bases and 5 bases, there was a span of 16 bases. The CDR3 loop reads CASSPSGVGYQPQHF. CDR3 DNA sequence: TGCGCCAGCAGCCCCTCGGGGGTCGGGTATCAGCCCCAGCATTTT.

The sample holds many counts of this clonotype. The V call is TRBV7-6, the J call TRBJ2-5; D ambiguous. CDR1 and CDR2 from the germline V gene are SGHVS and FNYEAQ. The CDR3 sequence is 12 residues long. Trimming took off 5 bases at V and 5 bases at J, with 9 bases between the two ends. The CDR3 here is CASSPWMETQYF. CDR3 nucleotide sequence: TGTGCCAGCAGCCCCTGGATGGAGACCCAGTACTTC.

This clonotype was counted ten times or more. The V and J genes are TRBV11-2 and TRBJ2-7, with D unclear. CDR1 is SGHAT and CDR2 is FQNNGV in the germline V gene. Between the trimmed V and J ends, which lost 3 bases and 6 bases, there was a span of 12 bases. This CDR3 has 13 residues. In nucleotides, the CDR3 is TGTGCCAGCAGCTTCCCCATTGGGGTCGAGCAGTACTTC. This gives the protein CASSFPIGVEQYF. Full variable domain (outside the CDR3, taken from reference TRBV11-2 and TRBJ2-7): EAGVAQSPRYKIIEKRQSVAFWCNPISGHATLYWYQQILGQGPKLLIQFQNNGVVDDSQLPKDRFSAERLKGVDSTLKIQPAKLEDSAVYLCASSFPIGVEQYFGPGTRLTVT.

The chain uses TRBV5-8 and TRBJ2-7, with TRBD1 matching 7 bases. Germline V gene data show CDR1 as SGHTS and CDR2 as YDEGEE. The CDR3 runs to 14 residues. The V and J ends lost 4 bases and 2 bases, in that order; junction bases with no gene match: 6. The CDR3 reads CASSEGTAPYEQYF. As DNA, the CDR3 is TGTGCCAGCAGCGAGGGGACAGCACCCTACGAGCAGTACTTC.

There are many counts of this clonotype. The genes are TRBV20-1 and TRBJ2-5; 7 bases fit TRBD2. From germline, CDR1 is DFQATT and CDR2 SNEGSKA (reference sequence). V was pared by 3 bases and J by 0 bases, with 7 bases of the junction left unmatched. CDR3 length: 15 amino acids. This chain's CDR3 is CSASGGDAYQETQYF. CDR3 nucleotide sequence: TGCAGTGCTAGTGGGGGGGACGCCTACCAAGAGACCCAGTACTTC.

The chain links TRBV6-1 to TRBJ2-3; 12 positions agree with TRBD2. CDR1 is MNHNS, CDR2 SASEGT, per germline. CDR3 size: 14 residues. Trimming removed 6 bases from V and 4 bases from J; junction bases left unmatched: 2. The CDR3 coding sequence is TGTGCCAGCAGGACTAGCGGGAGAGCAGATACGCAGTATTTT. Amino acids: CASRTSGRADTQYF.

The rearrangement joins TRBV6-1 to TRBJ2-1; D remains ambiguous. The CDR3 spans 14 residues. V was cut by 5 bases and J by 7 bases, with 15 bases left in between. The germline CDR1 and CDR2 sequences are MNHNS and SASEGT. The CDR3 DNA follows: TGTGCCAGCAGTTACGGGCTTATAGGGAATGAGCAGTTCTTC. Translating gives CASSYGLIGNEQFF.

This clonotype was observed many times. The chain joins TRBV2 to TRBJ1-2; TRBD1 matches at 9 bases. Germline loops: CDR1 SNHLY, CDR2 FYNNEI. V trimming: 8 bases; J trimming: 5 bases; junction bases outside the gene matches: 9. CDR3 length: 14 residues. CDR3 region: CASGTGDRVYGYTF. In nucleotides, the CDR3 is TGTGCCAGCGGGACCGGGGACAGGGTGTATGGCTACACCTTC.

Concerning this clonotype itself: A much bigger clone sits one base away, suggesting this may be a read error. The rearrangement uses TRBV7-9 and TRBJ2-1; weak D call: TRBD2 (5 bases). CDR3 length: 14 residues. Germline assignment: CDR1 SEHNR and CDR2 FQNEAQ (reference sequence). The V end was cut by 7 bases, the J end by 2 bases, with 12 bases between. The CDR3 spells CASTLDSTYNEQFF. The CDR3 nucleotides read TGTGCCAGCACCTTGGACTCGACCTACAATGAGCAGTTCTTC.

In this sample, this clonotype turned up many times. The chain joins TRBV10-3 to TRBJ1-1; D is uncertain. Germline values: CDR1 ENHRY, CDR2 SYGVKD. The ends were cut back, 3 bases at V and 1 base at J, with 6 bases in the middle. This CDR3 region has 13 residues. The CDR3 sequence: CAISDQQNTEAFF. CDR3 in DNA: TGTGCCATCAGTGACCAGCAGAACACTGAAGCTTTCTTT.

V is TRBV5-1 and J is TRBJ2-2; 10 positions match TRBD1. Germline V gene data show CDR1 as SGHRS and CDR2 as YFSETQ. The CDR3 runs to 15 residues. The trim removed 7 bases at V and 7 bases at J, leaving 10 bases unmatched. Here the CDR3 DNA reads TGCGCCAGCCGCCGGGACAGGGGTATAAACGGGGAGCTGTTTTTT. Translation gives CASRRDRGINGELFF.

The chain recombines TRBV29-1 with TRBJ1-2; D not certain. The germline V and J ends were trimmed by 0 bases and 4 bases, with 18 bases remaining between them. Germline lookup yields CDR1 SQVTM and CDR2 ANQGSEA. This CDR3 comprises 16 residues. CDR3 in amino acids: CSVEEASYARGYGYTF. In DNA form, the CDR3 reads TGCAGCGTTGAAGAGGCGTCCTATGCCCGCGGCTATGGCTACACCTTC.

There are a few counts of this clonotype. The CDR3 coding sequence is TGTGCCATCAGTGTAGACAGTGGGTCAACCGAGCAGTACTTC. It encodes CAISVDSGSTEQYF. The chain combines TRBV10-3 with TRBJ2-7, with D perhaps matching TRBD1 (5 bases). Germline CDR1 ENHRY, CDR2 SYGVKD. Trimming pared 4 bases from V and 6 bases from J, leaving 16 bases between. The CDR3 spans 14 residues.